Sequencing of this TCR beta chain was carried out in a study of blood T cell repertoires in COVID-19. As for the study in general: From the United States, Italy and Spain came samples of acute and convalescent COVID-19. T cells, B-cell-depleted T cells, or PBMCs provided the cDNA or gDNA that served as material.

Per germline, CDR1 MGHRA and CDR2 YSYEKL. CDR3 size: 16 residues. Trimming removed 0 bases from V and 4 bases from J; junction bases left unmatched: 4. Source study methods: Amplification of reference gene primers provided the estimated nucleated cell counts. Profiled with immunoSEQ multiplex PCR; TCRdb holds only in-frame clones, not every one. The V and J calls and clone size come from that table; D and trimming were worked out from the DNA. The repertoire has around 130,000 clones, around 80% of them found once; the top ten carry roughly 1.8%. Sequencing used peripheral blood. The sequence was obtained from a man in his sixties or seventies with acute or convalescent COVID-19. The gene calls are TRBV4-1 and TRBJ2-2, with 8 bases identical to TRBD1. This CDR3 is CASSQDDRGGTGELFF. The CDR3 DNA sequence: TGCGCCAGCAGCCAAGATGACAGGGGAGGCACCGGGGAGCTGTTTTTT.